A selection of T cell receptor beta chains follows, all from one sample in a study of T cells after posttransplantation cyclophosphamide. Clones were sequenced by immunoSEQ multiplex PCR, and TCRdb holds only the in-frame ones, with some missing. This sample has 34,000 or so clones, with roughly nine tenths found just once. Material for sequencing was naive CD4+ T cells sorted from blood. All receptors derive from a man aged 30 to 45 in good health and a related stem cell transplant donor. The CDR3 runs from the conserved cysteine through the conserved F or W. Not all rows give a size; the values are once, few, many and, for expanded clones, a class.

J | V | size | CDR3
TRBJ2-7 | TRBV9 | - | CASSPQLAEGEQYF
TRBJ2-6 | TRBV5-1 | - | CASTPGTSGSGANVLTF
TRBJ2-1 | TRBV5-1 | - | CASSQTSGGAGNEQFF
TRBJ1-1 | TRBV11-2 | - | CASSLDRNTEAFF
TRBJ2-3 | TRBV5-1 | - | CASSLGESVVDTQYF
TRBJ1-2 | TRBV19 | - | CASSRQGQGGGYTF
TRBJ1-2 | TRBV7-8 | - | CASSEGGPNYGYTF
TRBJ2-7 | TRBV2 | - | CASGGDRVTHEQYF
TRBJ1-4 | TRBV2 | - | CASSLTGVSEKLFF
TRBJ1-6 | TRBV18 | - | CASSPLDSSYNSPLHF
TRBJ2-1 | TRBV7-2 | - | CASSFPGEQFF
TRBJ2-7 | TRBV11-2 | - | CASSSGSVYEQYF
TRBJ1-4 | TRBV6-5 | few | CASSFSGTLGEKLFF